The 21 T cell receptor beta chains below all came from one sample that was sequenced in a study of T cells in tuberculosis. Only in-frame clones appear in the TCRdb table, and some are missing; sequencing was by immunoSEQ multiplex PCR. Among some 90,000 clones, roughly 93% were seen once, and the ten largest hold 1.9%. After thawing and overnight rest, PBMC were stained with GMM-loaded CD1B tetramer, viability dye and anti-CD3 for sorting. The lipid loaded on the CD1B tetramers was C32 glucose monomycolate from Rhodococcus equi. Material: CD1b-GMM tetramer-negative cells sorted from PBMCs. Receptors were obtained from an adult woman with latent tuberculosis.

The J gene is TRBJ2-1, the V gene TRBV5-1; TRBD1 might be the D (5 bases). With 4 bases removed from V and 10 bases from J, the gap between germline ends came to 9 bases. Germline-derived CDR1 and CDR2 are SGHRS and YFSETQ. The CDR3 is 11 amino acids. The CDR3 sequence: CASSEGVEQFF. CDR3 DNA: TGCGCCAGCAGCGAAGGGGTAGAGCAGTTCTTC.

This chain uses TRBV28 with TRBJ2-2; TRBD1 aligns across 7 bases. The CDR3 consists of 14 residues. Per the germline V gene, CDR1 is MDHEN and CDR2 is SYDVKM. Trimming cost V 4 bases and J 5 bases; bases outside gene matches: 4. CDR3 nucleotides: TGTGCCAGCAGTTCTCACAGGGGAACCGGGGAGCTGTTTTTT. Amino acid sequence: CASSSHRGTGELFF.

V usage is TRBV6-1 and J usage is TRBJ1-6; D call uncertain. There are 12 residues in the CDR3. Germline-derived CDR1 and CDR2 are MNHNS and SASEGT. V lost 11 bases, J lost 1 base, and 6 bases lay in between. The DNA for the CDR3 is TGTGCCGAGGCATCCTATAATTCACCCCTCCACTTT. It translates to CAEASYNSPLHF.

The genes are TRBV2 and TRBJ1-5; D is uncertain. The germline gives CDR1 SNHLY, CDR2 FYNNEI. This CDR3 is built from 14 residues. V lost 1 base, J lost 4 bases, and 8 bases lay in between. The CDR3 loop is CASSEGGGNQPQHF. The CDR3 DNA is TGTGCCAGCAGTGAAGGGGGAGGGAATCAGCCCCAGCATTTT.

The CDR3 region is CASSLVGEETQYF. In DNA, the CDR3 is TGTGCCAGCAGCTTGGTAGGGGAAGAGACCCAGTACTTC. V usage is TRBV5-6 and J usage is TRBJ2-5; TRBD1 is a possible D gene (5 bases). The CDR3 consists of 13 residues. Germline CDR1 and CDR2: SGHDT and YYEEEE. The V end lost 0 bases, the J end lost 3 bases, and 6 bases lay between the germline ends.

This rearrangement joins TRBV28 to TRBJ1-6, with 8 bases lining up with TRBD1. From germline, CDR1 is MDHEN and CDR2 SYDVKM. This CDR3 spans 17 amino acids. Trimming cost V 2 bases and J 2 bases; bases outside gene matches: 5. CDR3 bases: TGTGCCAGCAGTTTACGGCAGGGGGCGACCTATAATTCACCCCTCCACTTT. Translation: CASSLRQGATYNSPLHF.

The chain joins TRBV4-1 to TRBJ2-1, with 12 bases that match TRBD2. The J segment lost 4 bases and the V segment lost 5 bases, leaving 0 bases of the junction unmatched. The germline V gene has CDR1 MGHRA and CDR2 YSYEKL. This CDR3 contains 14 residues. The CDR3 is CASSGLAGYNEQFF. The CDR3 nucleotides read TGCGCCAGCAGCGGACTAGCGGGGTACAATGAGCAGTTCTTC.

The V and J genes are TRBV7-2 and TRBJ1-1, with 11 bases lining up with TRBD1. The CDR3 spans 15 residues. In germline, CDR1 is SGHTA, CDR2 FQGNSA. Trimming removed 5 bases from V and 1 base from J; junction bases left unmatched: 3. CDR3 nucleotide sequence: TGTGCCAGCAGCAGGGACAGGGGGGGGAACACTGAAGCTTTCTTT. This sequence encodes CASSRDRGGNTEAFF.

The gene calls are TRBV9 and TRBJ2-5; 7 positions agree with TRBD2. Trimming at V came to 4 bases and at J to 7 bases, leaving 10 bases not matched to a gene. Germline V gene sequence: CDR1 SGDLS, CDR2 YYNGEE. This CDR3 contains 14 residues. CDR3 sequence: CASSILSGEGTQYF. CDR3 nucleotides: TGTGCCAGCAGCATCTTGAGCGGGGAGGGGACCCAGTACTTC.

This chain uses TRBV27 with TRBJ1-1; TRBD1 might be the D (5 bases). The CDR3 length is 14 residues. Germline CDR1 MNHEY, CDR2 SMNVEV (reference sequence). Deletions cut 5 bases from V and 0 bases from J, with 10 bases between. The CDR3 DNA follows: TGTGCCAGCAGTCGTCGGGGGATGAACACTGAAGCTTTCTTT. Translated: CASSRRGMNTEAFF.

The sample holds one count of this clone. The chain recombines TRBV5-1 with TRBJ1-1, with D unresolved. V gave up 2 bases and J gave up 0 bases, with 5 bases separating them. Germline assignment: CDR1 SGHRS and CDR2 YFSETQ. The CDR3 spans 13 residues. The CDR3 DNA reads TGCGCCAGCAGCTTCCACTTGAACACTGAAGCTTTCTTT. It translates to CASSFHLNTEAFF.

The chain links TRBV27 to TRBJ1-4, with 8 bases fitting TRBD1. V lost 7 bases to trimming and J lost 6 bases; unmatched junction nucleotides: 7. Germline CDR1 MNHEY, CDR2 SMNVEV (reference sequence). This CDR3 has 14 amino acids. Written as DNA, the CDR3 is TGTGCCAGCAAACGGACAGGGAGGGATGAAAAACTGTTTTTT. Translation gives CASKRTGRDEKLFF.

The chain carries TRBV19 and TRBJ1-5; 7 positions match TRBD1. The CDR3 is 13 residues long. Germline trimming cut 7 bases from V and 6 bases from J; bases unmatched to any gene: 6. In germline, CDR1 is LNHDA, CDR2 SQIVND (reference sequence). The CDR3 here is CASNTGAGQPQHF. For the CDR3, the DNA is TGTGCCAGTAATACAGGGGCCGGTCAGCCCCAGCATTTT.

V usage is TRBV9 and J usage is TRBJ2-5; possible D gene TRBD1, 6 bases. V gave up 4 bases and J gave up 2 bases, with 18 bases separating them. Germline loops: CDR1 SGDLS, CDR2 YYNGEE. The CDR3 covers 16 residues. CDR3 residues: CASSLNQGWGQETQYF. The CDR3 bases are TGTGCCAGCAGCCTCAACCAGGGGTGGGGGCAAGAGACCCAGTACTTC. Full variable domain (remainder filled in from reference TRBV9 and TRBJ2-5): DSGVTQTPKHLITATGQRVTLRCSPRSGDLSVYWYQQSLDQGLQFLIQYYNGEERAKGNILERFSAQQFPDLHSELNLSSLELGDSALYFCASSLNQGWGQETQYFGPGTRLLVL.

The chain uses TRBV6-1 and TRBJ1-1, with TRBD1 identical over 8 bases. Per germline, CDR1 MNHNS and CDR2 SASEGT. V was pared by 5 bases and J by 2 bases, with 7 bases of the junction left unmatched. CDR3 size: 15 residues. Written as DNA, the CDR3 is TGTGCCAGCAGTAGACTCCAGGGGGCAAACACTGAAGCTTTCTTT. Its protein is CASSRLQGANTEAFF.

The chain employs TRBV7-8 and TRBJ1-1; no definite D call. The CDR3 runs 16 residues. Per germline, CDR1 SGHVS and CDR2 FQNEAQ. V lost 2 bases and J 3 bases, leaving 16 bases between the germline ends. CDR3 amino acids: CASSLLGPGRDTEAFF. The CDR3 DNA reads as TGTGCCAGCAGCTTACTCGGCCCTGGGCGGGACACTGAAGCTTTCTTT.

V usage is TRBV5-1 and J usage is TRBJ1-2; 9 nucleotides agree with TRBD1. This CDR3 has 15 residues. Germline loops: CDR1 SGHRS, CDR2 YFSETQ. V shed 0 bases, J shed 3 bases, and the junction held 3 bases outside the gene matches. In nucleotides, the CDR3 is TGCGCCAGCAGCTTGGCGGGGACAGGGCACTATGGCTACACCTTC. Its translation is CASSLAGTGHYGYTF. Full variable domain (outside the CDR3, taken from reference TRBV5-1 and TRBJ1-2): KAGVTQTPRYLIKTRGQQVTLSCSPISGHRSVSWYQQTPGQGLQFLFEYFSETQRNKGNFPGRFSGRQFSNSRSEMNVSTLELGDSALYLCASSLAGTGHYGYTFGSGTRLTVV.

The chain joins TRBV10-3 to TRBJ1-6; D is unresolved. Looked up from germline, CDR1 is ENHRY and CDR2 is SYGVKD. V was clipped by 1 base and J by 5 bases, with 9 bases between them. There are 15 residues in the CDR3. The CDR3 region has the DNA TGTGCCATCAGTGAGTTTACTATAAATAATTCACCCCTCCACTTT. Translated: CAISEFTINNSPLHF.

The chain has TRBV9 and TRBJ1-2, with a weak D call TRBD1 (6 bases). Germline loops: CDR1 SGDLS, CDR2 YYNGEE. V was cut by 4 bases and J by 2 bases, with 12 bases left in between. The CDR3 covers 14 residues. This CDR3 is CASSPAQGNYGYTF. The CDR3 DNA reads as TGTGCCAGCAGCCCCGCCCAGGGGAACTATGGCTACACCTTC.

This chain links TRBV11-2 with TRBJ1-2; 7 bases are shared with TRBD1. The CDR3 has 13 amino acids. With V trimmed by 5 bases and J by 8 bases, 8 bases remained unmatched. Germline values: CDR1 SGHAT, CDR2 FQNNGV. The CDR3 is CASSPDRVRGYTF. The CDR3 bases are TGTGCCAGCAGCCCAGACAGGGTGAGGGGCTACACCTTC.

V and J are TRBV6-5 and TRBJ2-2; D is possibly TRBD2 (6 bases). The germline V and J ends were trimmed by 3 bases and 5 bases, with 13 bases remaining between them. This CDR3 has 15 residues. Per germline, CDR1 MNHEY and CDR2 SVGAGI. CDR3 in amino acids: CASSYLRAGTGELFF. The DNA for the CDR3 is TGTGCCAGCAGTTATTTAAGGGCGGGGACCGGGGAGCTGTTTTTT.